Sequencing of this T cell receptor (beta chain) was carried out in a study of somatic mutations in cytotoxic T cells in rheumatoid arthritis. Assay used: immunoSEQ multiplex PCR; TCRdb lists only in-frame clones, some missing. The sample contains about 20,000 clones, over 80% of which appear only once. The receptor was isolated from an adult with rheumatoid arthritis. The sample taken for sequencing was CD8+ T cells sorted from blood.

CDR3 sequence reads: CASSVSGGKDTQYF. DNA of the CDR3: TGTGCCAGCAGCGTATCCGGGGGAAAAGATACGCAGTATTTT. The gene calls are TRBV9 and TRBJ2-3; D is perhaps TRBD2 (6 bases). The CDR3 contains 14 residues. From germline, CDR1 is SGDLS and CDR2 YYNGEE. V lost 1 base, J lost 5 bases, and 11 bases lay in between.